This record covers a single TCR beta chain. The antigen remains undetermined. This sample was included in a study of T cell responses to AZD1222 COVID-19 vaccine. Study-level findings and limits: Researchers took repertoire samples only after the peak T cell response had come. The donor cohort was predominantly white British with a female majority, and clonal diversity may have been underestimated. Spike as a whole was targeted by vaccine-associated CD4 TCRs, dominant at 160-218 and 743-854.

Sequenced by immunoSEQ multiplex PCR; TCRdb stores in-frame clones only, minus some. The sample holds some 60,000 clones, roughly 80% seen once. The CDR3 is 16 amino acids. This chain uses TRBV21-1 with TRBJ2-1; the table names TRBD1, a call not compared with the DNA. TRBV21-1 constitutes a pseudogene. This material consisted of peripheral blood, taken 28 days after the second AZD1222 dose. The TCR comes from an adult who received the AZD1222 COVID-19 vaccine. CDR3: CASSKIIRDRDNEQFF. CDR3 sequence (DNA): TGTGCCAGCAGCAAAATAATAAGGGACAGAGACAATGAGCAGTTCTTC.